A selection of T cell receptor beta chains follows, all from one sample in a study of T cell repertoires in breast cancer. TCRdb recomputed calls from the emulsion pairing reads with MiXCR, one row per CDR3 protein. The sample lists roughly 38,000 distinct CDR3 sequences; about 41% were seen once. Sample: CD8+ T cells. The receptors originated from a pool of human donors with breast cancer or a healthy control (not recorded which). Each CDR3 is given with its conserved first and last residue. D genes are given only for firm matches. Where a row states a size, it is once, few, many or the class of an expanded clone; other rows omit it.

clone_size cdr3_length j_call d_call v_call cdr3_nt cdr3_aa
few 16 TRBJ2-1 . TRBV7-9 TGTGCCAGCAGCTATAAAGACAGGTCCAACCTGGTAGAGCAGTTCTTC CASSYKDRSNLVEQFF
. 15 TRBJ1-2 . TRBV18 TGTACCAGCTCCCGGGACCGCCAAGTACCTAGGGGCTACACCTTC CTSSRDRQVPRGYTF
. 15 TRBJ1-2 . TRBV20-1 TGCAGTGCTAGGCCCCACCCTGCAGGGAACTATGGCTACACCTTC CSARPHPAGNYGYTF
. 14 TRBJ1-5 . TRBV6-2/TRBV6-3 TGTGCCAGCAGCCAAATGGACAGTATCCAGCCCCAGCATTTT CASSQMDSIQPQHF
. 13 TRBJ2-1 . TRBV24-1 TGTGCCACCAGTGACCAAACAGGGTGGAGGCAGTTCTTC CATSDQTGWRQFF
. 13 TRBJ2-3 TRBD1 TRBV18 TGTGCCAGCTCGCAGGGGGCCACAGATACGCAGTATTTT CASSQGATDTQYF
. 13 TRBJ2-7 . TRBV20-1 TGCAGTGCTAGAGATAATTGGGACCACGAGCAGTACTTC CSARDNWDHEQYF
many 14 TRBJ2-3 . TRBV25-1 TGTGCCAGCAGTGAATATGGGGACGGCGATACGCAGTATTTT CASSEYGDGDTQYF
. 15 TRBJ2-1 TRBD2 TRBV10-3 TGTGCCATCAGTGATCCGCACGGAGGGAGGGATGAGCAGTTCTTC CAISDPHGGRDEQFF
. 15 TRBJ2-3 TRBD1 TRBV11-2 TGTGCCAGCAGCTCCCGACAGGGTTCCGTGGGGACGCAGTATTTT CASSSRQGSVGTQYF
. 14 TRBJ2-7 TRBD1 TRBV6-1 TGTGCCAGCAGTGATTACAGGGGGAGGAGGGAGCAGTACTTC CASSDYRGRREQYF
. 16 TRBJ1-4 . TRBV6-1 TGTGCCAGCAGAAGGGACCATTACGCAACTAATGAAAAACTGTTTTTT CASRRDHYATNEKLFF
medium-sized 12 TRBJ1-1 . TRBV27 TGTGCCAGCAGTTCGCATGGGACTGAAGCTTTCTTT CASSSHGTEAFF
medium-sized 15 TRBJ2-7 TRBD1 TRBV6-1 TGTGCCAGCAGTTTCCGGGACAGGGGGACCTACGAGCAGTACTTC CASSFRDRGTYEQYF
. 13 TRBJ2-5 . TRBV12-3/TRBV12-4 TGTGCCAGCAGTCCCTCAGGGAAAGGGACCCAGTACTTC CASSPSGKGTQYF
. 16 TRBJ2-3 . TRBV4-1 TGCGCCAGCAGCCAAGAAATAGGGTCCCGCACAGATACGCAGTATTTT CASSQEIGSRTDTQYF
many 13 TRBJ2-3 . TRBV3-1 TGTGCCAGCAGCCAAGGGCGCGCTCTGGCGCAGTATTTT CASSQGRALAQYF
. 14 TRBJ1-5 . TRBV3-1 TGTGCCAGCAGCCAAGGGTCTGGCAATCAGCCCCAGCATTTT CASSQGSGNQPQHF
. 14 TRBJ2-2 . TRBV7-2 TGTGCCAGCAGCTTAGCTACAGGGACCGGGGAGCTGTTTTTT CASSLATGTGELFF
. 13 TRBJ2-1 . TRBV24-1 TGTGCCACCAGTGAGGCGGGATACAATGAGCAGTTCTTC CATSEAGYNEQFF
. 12 TRBJ1-3 TRBD1 TRBV12-3/TRBV12-4 TGTGCCAGCAGCCATACAGGGGACACCATATATTTT CASSHTGDTIYF
hyperexpanded 15 TRBJ1-2 . TRBV5-1 . CASSYRAGNFAFGTF
few 15 TRBJ2-1 . TRBV20-1 TGCAGTGCTACAAGCAAGGTATGGGCCTACAATGAGCAGTTCTTC CSATSKVWAYNEQFF
few 16 TRBJ2-1 TRBD2 TRBV19 TGTGCCAGTAGTATAGCGGGAGGGGGTGGTCGCAATGAGCAGTTCTTC CASSIAGGGGRNEQFF
. 13 TRBJ1-6 . TRBV10-2 TGCGCCAGCATGGTTACAGGCGGATCACCCCTCCACTTT CASMVTGGSPLHF
. 18 TRBJ2-2 . TRBV19 TGTGCCAGTACTTTGCGGCGGGGCTACAGGGGGAACACCGGGGAGCTGTTTTTT CASTLRRGYRGNTGELFF
. 15 TRBJ2-1 TRBD1 TRBV19 TGTGCCAGTAGTCAACAGGGGTTGTCCTACAATGAGCAGTTCTTC CASSQQGLSYNEQFF
. 15 TRBJ1-3 . TRBV2 TGTGCCAGCAGTGATCAGGATTTCTCTGGAAACACCATATATTTT CASSDQDFSGNTIYF
few 13 TRBJ1-1 . TRBV3-1 TGTGCCAGCAGCCAACTCCCGGACGCTGAAGCTTTCTTT CASSQLPDAEAFF
. 15 TRBJ1-1 . TRBV4-2 TGTGCCAGCAGCCAAGAGTATTGGGGCGGCACTGAAGCTTTCTTT CASSQEYWGGTEAFF
. 14 TRBJ2-7 . TRBV7-2 TGTGCCAGCAGCCGACAAAGCGACAGCTACGAGCAGTGCTTC CASSRQSDSYEQCF
few 14 TRBJ2-1 . TRBV20-1 TGCAGTGCTAGAGACGGGACCGCGATTAATGAGCAGTTCTTC CSARDGTAINEQFF
few 16 TRBJ2-1 TRBD2 TRBV7-2 TGTGCCAGCAGTCGGACTAGCACAAGCTCCTACAATGAGCAGTTCTTC CASSRTSTSSYNEQFF
. 16 TRBJ1-2 TRBD1 TRBV20-1 TGCAGTGCTAGAGATCTTGAGGGACAGGGACACTATGGCTACACCTTC CSARDLEGQGHYGYTF
few 16 TRBJ1-2 . TRBV20-1 TGCAGTGCTAGAGGGGACGGAATACCGCAAGTCTATGGCTACACCTTC CSARGDGIPQVYGYTF
. 13 TRBJ2-2 . TRBV4-1 TGCACCAGCAGCTTACGGGCGGTCGGGGAGCTGTTTTTT CTSSLRAVGELFF